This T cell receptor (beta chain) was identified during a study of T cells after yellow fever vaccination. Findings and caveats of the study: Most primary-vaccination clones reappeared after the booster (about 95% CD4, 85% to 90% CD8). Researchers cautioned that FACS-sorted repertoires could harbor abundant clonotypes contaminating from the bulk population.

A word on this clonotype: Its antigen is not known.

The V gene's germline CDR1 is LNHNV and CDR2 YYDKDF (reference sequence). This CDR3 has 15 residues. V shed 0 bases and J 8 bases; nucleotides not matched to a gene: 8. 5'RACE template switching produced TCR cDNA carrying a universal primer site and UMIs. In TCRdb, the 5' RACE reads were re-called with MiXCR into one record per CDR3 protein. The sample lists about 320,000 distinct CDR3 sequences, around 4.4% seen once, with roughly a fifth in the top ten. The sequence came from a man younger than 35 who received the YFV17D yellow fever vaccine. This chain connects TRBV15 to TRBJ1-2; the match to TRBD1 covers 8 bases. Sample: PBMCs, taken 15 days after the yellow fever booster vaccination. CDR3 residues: CATSRDFNRGEGYTF. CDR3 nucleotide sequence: TGTGCCACCAGCAGAGATTTCAACAGGGGGGAAGGCTACACCTTC.